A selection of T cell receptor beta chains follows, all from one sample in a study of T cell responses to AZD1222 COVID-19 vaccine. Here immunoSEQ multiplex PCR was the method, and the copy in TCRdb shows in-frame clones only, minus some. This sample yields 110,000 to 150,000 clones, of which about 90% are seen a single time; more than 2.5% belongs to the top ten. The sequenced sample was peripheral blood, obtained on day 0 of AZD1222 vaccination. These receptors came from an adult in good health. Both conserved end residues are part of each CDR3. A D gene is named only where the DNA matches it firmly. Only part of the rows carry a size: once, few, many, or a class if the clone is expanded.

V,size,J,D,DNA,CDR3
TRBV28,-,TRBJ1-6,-,TGTGCCAGCAGTTTATTGGGGATAAATTCACCCCTCCACTTT,CASSLLGINSPLHF
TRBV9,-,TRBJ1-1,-,TGTGCCAGCAGCGTACACCCAGGGAGGGCAATGGCTGAAGCTTTCTTT,CASSVHPGRAMAEAFF
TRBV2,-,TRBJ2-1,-,TGTGCCAGCAGGCGGTTAGGCTCCTACAATGAGCAGTTCTTC,CASRRLGSYNEQFF
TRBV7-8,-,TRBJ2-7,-,TGTGCCAGCAGCTTAACGGGGCGCTACCTCTCCTACGAGCAGTACTTC,CASSLTGRYLSYEQYF
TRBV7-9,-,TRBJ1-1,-,TGTGCCAGCAGCTTAAGACAAAACACTGAAGCTTTCTTT,CASSLRQNTEAFF
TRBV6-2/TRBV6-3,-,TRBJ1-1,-,TGTGCCAGCAGTTACGAGTACCAAATTGAAGCTTTCTTT,CASSYEYQIEAFF
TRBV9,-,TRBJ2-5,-,TGTGCCAGCAGCGATCGACTAGACCAAGAGACCCAGTACTTC,CASSDRLDQETQYF
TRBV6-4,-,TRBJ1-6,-,TGTGCCAGCAGTGATTCTTTAGTGCCCGGATCACCCCTCCACTTT,CASSDSLVPGSPLHF
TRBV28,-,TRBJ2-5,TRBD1,TGTGCCAGCAGCCCCCCTGGGACAGCCCGAGAGACCCAGTACTTC,CASSPPGTARETQYF
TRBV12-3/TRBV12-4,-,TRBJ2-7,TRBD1,TGTGCCAGCAGTTTAGCGGGACAGCAAGACTTC,CASSLAGQQDF
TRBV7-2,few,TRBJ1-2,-,TGTGCCAGCAGCTTAGGGGGAGGGCGCGTGAACTATGGCTACACCTTC,CASSLGGGRVNYGYTF
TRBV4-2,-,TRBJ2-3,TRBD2,TGTGCCAGCAGCCAAGGGACTAGCGGGGGGGCCGGTACGCAGTATTTT,CASSQGTSGGAGTQYF
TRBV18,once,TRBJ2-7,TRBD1,TGTGCCAGCTCAGATACAGGGGTTCCCACCTACGAGCAGTACTTC,CASSDTGVPTYEQYF
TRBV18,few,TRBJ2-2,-,TGTGCCAGCTCACCAGACAGGACGAACACCGGGGAGCTGTTTTTT,CASSPDRTNTGELFF
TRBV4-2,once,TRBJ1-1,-,TGTGCCAGCAGCCAAGGAGAGGGTCAGGGGCCCTCTGAAGCTTTCTTT,CASSQGEGQGPSEAFF
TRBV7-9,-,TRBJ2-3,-,TGTGCCAGCAGACGGGTCACAGATACGCAGTATTTT,CASRRVTDTQYF
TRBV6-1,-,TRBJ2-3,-,TGTGCCAGCAGTGAAAATGACAACACAGATACGCAGTATTTT,CASSENDNTDTQYF
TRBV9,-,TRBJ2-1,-,TGTGCCAGCAGCCCAAGGCTAGGTACGGATGAGCAGTTCTTC,CASSPRLGTDEQFF
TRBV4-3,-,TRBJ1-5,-,TGCGCCAGCAGCCTGGGATATAGCAATCAGCCCCAGCATTTT,CASSLGYSNQPQHF
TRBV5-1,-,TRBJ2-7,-,TGCGCCAGCTCCTTAGCTTCTACCTACGAGCAGTACTTC,CASSLASTYEQYF
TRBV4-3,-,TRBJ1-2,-,TGCGCCAGCAGCCAAGCTTGGGACCTAGGGTATGGCTACACCTTC,CASSQAWDLGYGYTF
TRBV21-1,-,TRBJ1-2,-,TGTGCCAGCAGCAAAGGAAGGGGGACCAGGGGAGCGGTCTATGGCTACACCTTC,CASSKGRGTRGAVYGYTF
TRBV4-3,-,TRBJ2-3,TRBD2,TGCGCCAGCAGCCAAGATCTAGCGGGGGGGCCAGATACGCAGTATTTT,CASSQDLAGGPDTQYF
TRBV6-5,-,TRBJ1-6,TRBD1,TGTGCCAGCAGGCCGGACAGGGCCGGTTCACCCCTCCACTTT,CASRPDRAGSPLHF
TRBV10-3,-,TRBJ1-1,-,TGTGCCATCAGGGCACTTAACACTGAAGCTTTCTTT,CAIRALNTEAFF
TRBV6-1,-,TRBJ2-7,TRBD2,TGTGCCAGCAGTGAACGGGAGGGCCCCTACGAGCAGTACTTC,CASSEREGPYEQYF
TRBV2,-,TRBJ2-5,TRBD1,TGTGCCAGCAGCGGACAGGGCTGGGAGACCCAGTACTTC,CASSGQGWETQYF
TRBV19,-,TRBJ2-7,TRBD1,TGTGCCAGTAGTCCCAGAGGACAGGGGACCTACGAGCAGTACTTC,CASSPRGQGTYEQYF
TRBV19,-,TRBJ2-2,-,TGTGCCAGTAGTTCCCCTCGGGAGCTGTTTTTT,CASSSPRELFF
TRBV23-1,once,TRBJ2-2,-,TGCGCCAGCAGTGAAGGGGCAGTTTACACCGGGGAGCTGTTTTTT,CASSEGAVYTGELFF
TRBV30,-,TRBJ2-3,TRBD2,TGTGCCTGGTCAAAGGCGGGACTAAACACAGATACGCAGTATTTT,CAWSKAGLNTDTQYF
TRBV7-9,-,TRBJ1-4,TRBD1,TGTGCCAGCAGCCCGGGACAGTTCACCGAAAAACTGTTTTTT,CASSPGQFTEKLFF
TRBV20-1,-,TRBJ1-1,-,TGCAGTGCTAGAACGGACACTGAAGCTTTCTTT,CSARTDTEAFF
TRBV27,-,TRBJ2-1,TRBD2,TGTGCCAGCAGTTTAAAGGGTTGGGCGGGAGGAGCAGTCTACAATGAGCAGTTCTTC,CASSLKGWAGGAVYNEQFF
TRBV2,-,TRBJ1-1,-,TGTGCCAGCAGTGACCCAGACCGGAACACTGAAGCTTTCTTT,CASSDPDRNTEAFF
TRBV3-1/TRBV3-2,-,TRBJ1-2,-,TGTGCCAGCAGCCAAGGGGGAGGCTATGGCTACACCTTC,CASSQGGGYGYTF
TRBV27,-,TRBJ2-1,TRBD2,TGTGCCAGCAGTTTATCGAATATAGCGGGCCGCTCCTACAATGAGCAGTTCTTC,CASSLSNIAGRSYNEQFF
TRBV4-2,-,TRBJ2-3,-,TGTGCCAGCAGCCAAGAGCCTAGCGTTACTAGCACAGATACGCAGTATTTT,CASSQEPSVTSTDTQYF
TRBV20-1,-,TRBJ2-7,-,TGCAGTGCTAGGGTATCCTACGAGCAGTACTTC,CSARVSYEQYF
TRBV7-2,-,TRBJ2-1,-,TGTGCCAGCAGCGCCAGACAGGCTCGGGAGCAGTTCTTC,CASSARQAREQFF
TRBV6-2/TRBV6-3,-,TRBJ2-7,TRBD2,TGTGCCAGCAGTTCGACGAGCGGGGAGGGTTCCTACGAGCAGTACTTC,CASSSTSGEGSYEQYF
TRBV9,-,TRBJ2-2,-,TGTGCCAGCAGCGGTAGCGTAACCGGGGAGCTGTTTTTT,CASSGSVTGELFF
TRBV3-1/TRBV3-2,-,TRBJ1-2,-,TGTGCCAGCAGCCAAGGTCCAGGGGAGGCCTATGGCTACACCTTC,CASSQGPGEAYGYTF
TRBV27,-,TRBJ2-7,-,TGTGCCAGCAGCCCGGACCTCAGGGGAGACTCCTACGAGCAGTACTTC,CASSPDLRGDSYEQYF
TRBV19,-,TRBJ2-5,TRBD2,TGTGCCAGTAGTATGGGACTAGCCTTCCCCCAGTACTTC,CASSMGLAFPQYF
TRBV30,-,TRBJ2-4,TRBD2,TGTGCCTCCACGATTCCGGGACTAAAAAACATTCAGTACTTC,CASTIPGLKNIQYF